This TCR beta chain comes out of a study of long-term antiretroviral therapy in people with HIV. A v3.0 immunoSEQ assay was performed at survey level. Samples were sequenced targeting 40,000-50,000 T-cell genomes each. The assay was immunoSEQ multiplex PCR, and TCRdb's table has in-frame clones only and misses some. The sample comprises under 15,000 clones, about 74% of which are singletons, and roughly a fifth rests with the top ten. This clone has a handful of counts. V lost 1 base to trimming and J lost 0 bases, with 8 bases between them. This CDR3 comprises 14 residues. Germline loops: CDR1 SGHRS, CDR2 YFSETQ.

This chain joins TRBV5-1 and TRBJ2-7; D gene uncertain. This sequence was found in a woman aged 40-49 years with HIV. The sequences come from unsorted PBMCs, collected 0.5 years before starting antiretroviral therapy. The CDR3 DNA is TGCGCCAGCAGCTTGTTTGCAGTCTCCTACGAGCAGTACTTC. It encodes CASSLFAVSYEQYF.